The entry below describes one T cell receptor (beta chain). This sample was included in a study of T cell responses to AZD1222 COVID-19 vaccine. V lost 3 bases and J lost 0; bases outside the gene matches: 4. Germline V CDR1 and CDR2: KGHSY, FQNENV. This CDR3 spans 15 amino acids. Repertoires were generated with immunoSEQ multiplex PCR, while TCRdb's copy carries only in-frame clones and drops some. In the table there are about 94,000 clones, roughly 84% of which are singletons. This clonotype was obtained from an adult in good health. The source material was peripheral blood, sampled on day 0 of AZD1222 vaccination. The rearrangement uses TRBV16 and TRBJ2-5; 7 bases are shared with TRBD2. CDR3 loop: CASSQRGIYQETQYF. CDR3 nucleotides: TGTGCCAGCAGCCAGCGGGGGATATACCAAGAGACCCAGTACTTC.